A single T cell receptor (beta chain) is shown here with its context. This entry is derived from a study of shared clonotypes between healthy human individuals. Only in-frame clones appear in the TCRdb table, and some are missing; sequencing was by immunoSEQ multiplex PCR. The sample shows about 1,800,000 clones, approximately 94% of them seen only once. CD45RO-negative, CCR7-selected cells formed the naive CD8 fraction, which excluded terminally differentiated effector memory CD45RA+ cells. The CDR3 spans 15 residues. Per germline, CDR1 KGHSY and CDR2 FQNENV. Trimming removed 2 bases at V and 2 bases at J, with 11 bases between.

The receptor's source is a man aged 18 to 29 in good health. The chain employs TRBV16 and TRBJ2-3; D is perhaps TRBD1 (6 bases). Specimen: naive CD8+ T cells sorted from blood. The CDR3 DNA follows: TGTGCCAGCAGCCAACTAGGGGGAGACACAGATACGCAGTATTTT. As protein: CASSQLGGDTDTQYF.